Shown below are 25 T cell receptor beta chains from a single sample sequenced in a study of cytomegalovirus exposure and HLA in healthy donors. PCR amplification relied on 60 Vbeta primers (plus 13 Jbeta primers). Libraries were prepared by immunoSEQ multiplex PCR; TCRdb keeps only in-frame clonotypes and omits some of them. The data contain roughly 150,000 clones, just over 70% of them singletons. Material: PBMCs. These receptors originate from a woman in her 30s in good health and CMV-seronegative.

This sequence joins TRBV7-2 and TRBJ2-1, with D possibly TRBD2 on 6 matching bases. Looked up from germline, CDR1 is SGHTA and CDR2 is FQGNSA. The CDR3 is 15 residues long. The germline V and J ends were trimmed by 1 base and 7 bases, with 14 bases remaining between them. The CDR3 DNA reads as TGTGCCAGCAGCTTAGTCGTCCCAGGGAGGAATGAGCAGTTCTTC. Translating gives CASSLVVPGRNEQFF.

This chain connects TRBV30 to TRBJ2-7; 10 positions match TRBD1. From germline, CDR1 is GTSNPN and CDR2 SVGIG (reference sequence). The CDR3 consists of 14 residues. The trim removed 1 base at V and 5 bases at J, leaving 5 bases unmatched. Here the CDR3 DNA reads TGTGCCTGGAGTGGGGGACAGGGGTTGCACGAGCAGTACTTC. Translation gives CAWSGGQGLHEQYF.

The chain joins TRBV28 to TRBJ1-1; D may be TRBD1 (6 bases). CDR3 size: 15 residues. V shed 6 bases and J shed 1 base, with 15 bases lying between them. Germline-derived CDR1 and CDR2 are MDHEN and SYDVKM. The CDR3 protein is CASSIGGHQNTEAFF. The CDR3 DNA sequence: TGTGCCAGCAGCATTGGGGGACACCAGAACACTGAAGCTTTCTTT.

This chain joins TRBV28 and TRBJ2-5; TRBD1 is a possible D gene (6 bases). This CDR3 is built from 16 residues. CDR1 MDHEN and CDR2 SYDVKM come from the germline V gene. Deletions cut 6 bases from V and 4 bases from J, with 21 bases between. The CDR3 here is CASRKWGQGSGETQYF. As DNA, the CDR3 is TGTGCCAGCAGAAAGTGGGGGCAGGGAAGTGGAGAGACCCAGTACTTC.

The DNA for the CDR3 is TGTGCCAGCAGTATACAGGGGGCAGGAGAGACCCAGTACTTC. Protein: CASSIQGAGETQYF. This rearrangement joins TRBV5-4 to TRBJ2-5; TRBD1 aligns across 9 bases. Germline CDR1 SGHNT, CDR2 YYREEE (reference sequence). Losses at the gene ends were 5 bases for V and 4 bases for J; bases not matched to a gene: 6. The length of the CDR3 is 14 residues.

CDR3 residues: CATLYRDTQETQYF. The CDR3 DNA follows: TGTGCCACCCTATACCGGGACACTCAAGAGACCCAGTACTTC. The V gene is TRBV6-1, the J gene TRBJ2-5; D is perhaps TRBD1 (6 bases). Germline V lookup: CDR1 MNHNS, CDR2 SASEGT. The ends were cut back, 10 bases at V and 2 bases at J, with 17 bases in the middle. This CDR3 has 14 amino acids.

The J gene is TRBJ2-2, the V gene TRBV2; TRBD1 aligns across 9 bases. The CDR3 totals 14 residues. The junction had 2 bases not matched to a gene; V was cut back by 8 bases and J by 1 base. Germline V CDR1 and CDR2: SNHLY, FYNNEI. DNA of the CDR3: TGTGCCAGCCTGGACAGGGGGAACACCGGGGAGCTGTTTTTT. Its translation is CASLDRGNTGELFF. Variable domain in full (rest from reference TRBV2 and TRBJ2-2): EPEVTQTPSHQVTQMGQEVILRCVPISNHLYFYWYRQILGQKVEFLVSFYNNEISEKSEIFDDQFSVERPDGSNFTLKIRSTKLEDSAMYFCASLDRGNTGELFFGEGSRLTVL.

This clone was detected only a few times. The chain combines TRBV5-4 with TRBJ2-2, with TRBD1 matching 8 bases. Unmatched junction bases numbered 2, after V lost 1 base and J lost 0 bases. The CDR3 extends over 16 amino acids. Germline V gives CDR1 SGHNT, CDR2 YYREEE (reference sequence). CDR3 amino acids: CASSLTQGANTGELFF. The CDR3 bases are TGTGCCAGCAGCTTGACACAGGGGGCGAACACCGGGGAGCTGTTTTTT. The full variable domain, completed using reference TRBV5-4 and TRBJ2-2, is ETGVTQSPTHLIKTRGQQVTLRCSSQSGHNTVSWYQQALGQGPQFIFQYYREEENGRGNFPPRFSGLQFPNYSSELNVNALELDDSALYLCASSLTQGANTGELFFGEGSRLTVL.

The chain recombines TRBV30 with TRBJ2-5; 9 nucleotides match TRBD2. TRBJ2-7 explains the end of the DNA better; the J call may be wrong. This CDR3 has 14 amino acids. Looked up from germline, CDR1 is GTSNPN and CDR2 is SVGIG (reference sequence). The CDR3 here is CAWTPSGNFYEQYF. For the CDR3, the DNA is TGTGCCTGGACACCTAGCGGGAATTTTTACGAGCAGTACTTC.

This clone turned up a few times. The V call is TRBV18, the J call TRBJ1-1; 7 bases fit TRBD1. V shed 1 base and J 2 bases; nucleotides not matched to a gene: 16. The CDR3 runs to 19 residues. Per the germline V gene, CDR1 is KGHSH and CDR2 is LQKENI. CDR3 in DNA: TGTGCCAGCTCACCACAAGAGAACACCATGGGACAGACAAACACTGAAGCTTTCTTT. Encoded protein: CASSPQENTMGQTNTEAFF.

This clone was seen a handful of times. This rearrangement joins TRBV29-1 to TRBJ1-2, with D possibly TRBD1 on 6 matching bases. CDR3 length: 15 residues. The germline V gene encodes CDR1 SQVTM and CDR2 ANQGSEA. V was clipped by 3 bases and J by 5 bases, with 19 bases between them. This CDR3 reads CSVDEQGWGRYGYTF. CDR3 in DNA: TGCAGCGTTGATGAACAGGGCTGGGGAAGGTATGGCTACACCTTC.

Turning to this clone: A read error may account for a junction end that differs from germline. The V call is TRBV7-7, the J call TRBJ1-3, with D possibly TRBD1 on 5 matching bases. This CDR3 is built from 15 residues. CDR1 is SSHAT and CDR2 is FNYEAQ in the germline V gene (reference sequence). The DNA of the CDR3 is TGTGCTAGCAGCCTAAGCAGGGCCTCTGGAAACACCATATATTTT. It is translated as CASSLSRASGNTIYF. The complete variable domain, with remaining parts taken from reference TRBV7-7 and TRBJ1-3, reads GAGVSQSPRYKVTKRGQDVTLRCDPISSHATLYWYQQALGQGPEFLTYFNYEAQPDKSGLPSDRFSAERPEGSISTLTIQRTEQRDSAMYRCASSLSRASGNTIYFGEGSWLTVV.

The V and J genes are TRBV18 and TRBJ1-2; TRBD1 agrees at 7 bases. Germline CDR1 reads KGHSH; CDR2 reads LQKENI. This CDR3 region has 13 residues. Losses at the gene ends were 6 bases for V and 7 bases for J; bases not matched to a gene: 8. The CDR3 DNA is TGTGCCAGCTCCCGACAGGGATCGAGTGGCTACACCTTC. This translates into CASSRQGSSGYTF.

This chain links TRBV9 with TRBJ1-1; the match to TRBD1 covers 8 bases. The CDR3 totals 15 residues. Trimming took 5 bases from V and 7 from J; bases not matched to a gene: 13. Germline assignment: CDR1 SGDLS and CDR2 YYNGEE. The CDR3 DNA follows: TGTGCCAGCAGGGCTCTAGACAGGGGCCATGATGAAGCTTTCTTT. It specifies CASRALDRGHDEAFF.

This chain joins TRBV11-2 and TRBJ2-7, with D maybe TRBD2 (6 bases). V was clipped by 3 bases and J by 6 bases, with 15 bases between them. In germline, CDR1 is SGHAT, CDR2 FQNNGV. The CDR3 runs 14 residues. This CDR3 reads CASSFGTGSGEQYF. In nucleotides, the CDR3 is TGTGCCAGCAGCTTCGGGACCGGGAGTGGCGAGCAGTACTTC.

The count of this clone is one. The chain uses TRBV27 and TRBJ2-7; 13 nucleotides agree with TRBD2. J lost 5 bases, V lost 5 bases, and 3 bases had no gene match. CDR3 length: 14 residues. CDR1 and CDR2 (germline): MNHEY, SMNVEV (reference sequence). The CDR3: CASSPGTSGNEQYF. The CDR3 nucleotides are TGTGCCAGCAGTCCCGGGACTAGCGGGAACGAGCAGTACTTC.

The chain links TRBV19 to TRBJ2-1; D is possibly TRBD1 (6 bases). V dropped 3 bases and J dropped 8 bases, with 17 bases sitting between them. The germline V gene encodes CDR1 LNHDA and CDR2 SQIVND (reference sequence). The CDR3 runs 15 residues. CDR3 bases: TGTGCCAGTAGTATGGAACAGGGACCCTTGGATGAGCAGTTCTTC. Its protein is CASSMEQGPLDEQFF. Drawing the rest from reference TRBV19 and TRBJ2-1, the complete variable domain is DGGITQSPKYLFRKEGQNVTLSCEQNLNHDAMYWYRQDPGQGLRLIYYSQIVNDFQKGDIAEGYSVSREKKESFPLTVTSAQKNPTAFYLCASSMEQGPLDEQFFGPGTRLTVL.

J is TRBJ2-7 and V is TRBV28; D gene ambiguous. CDR1 and CDR2 from the germline V gene are MDHEN and SYDVKM. The length of the CDR3 is 13 residues. V was cut by 4 bases and J by 3 bases, with 10 bases left in between. CDR3 sequence: CASSSTPGYEQYF. CDR3 bases: TGTGCCAGCAGTTCCACTCCCGGCTACGAGCAGTACTTC.

This clone was picked up one time. The chain has TRBV7-8 and TRBJ1-1; the match to TRBD1 covers 7 bases. The CDR3 spans 16 residues. Trimming removed 8 bases from V and 2 bases from J; junction bases left unmatched: 14. Germline CDR1 and CDR2: SGHVS and FQNEAQ. The CDR3 DNA is TGTGCCAGCGCTATAGGGGCAGGGGGTGCCAACACTGAAGCTTTCTTT. Translated: CASAIGAGGANTEAFF.

This chain connects TRBV7-2 to TRBJ2-1; 12 bases map to TRBD2. This CDR3 has 15 amino acids. After removal of 5 bases from V and 7 bases from J, the junction contained 6 bases not matched to a gene. CDR1 is SGHTA, CDR2 FQGNSA, per germline. CDR3 coding DNA: TGTGCCAGCAGCCGGGGACTAGCGGGCGTAAATGAGCAGTTCTTC. This sequence encodes CASSRGLAGVNEQFF.

V and J are TRBV11-2 and TRBJ1-4, with TRBD1 identical over 7 bases. From germline, CDR1 is SGHAT and CDR2 FQNNGV. The CDR3 totals 13 residues. The V gene end was trimmed by 5 bases and the J gene end by 9 bases; junction bases not matched to a gene: 6. The CDR3 here is CASSPGGRKKLFF. In DNA, the CDR3 is TGTGCCAGCAGCCCAGGGGGAAGAAAAAAACTGTTTTTT.

This clone appeared a few times. V is TRBV6-6 and J is TRBJ1-1; D remains ambiguous. This CDR3 is built from 14 residues. The germline CDR1 and CDR2 sequences are MNHNY and SVGAGI (reference sequence). Trimming removed 2 bases from V and 3 bases from J, with 10 bases in between. In nucleotides, the CDR3 is TGTGCCAGCAGTTACGCAGGAAGTGACACTGAAGCTTTCTTT. Amino acids: CASSYAGSDTEAFF.

This chain joins TRBV27 and TRBJ1-2; 10 bases line up with TRBD1. The CDR3 covers 17 residues. With 2 bases clipped from V and 6 bases from J, the junction kept 12 bases outside the gene matches. Germline lookup yields CDR1 MNHEY and CDR2 SMNVEV (reference sequence). CDR3 protein: CASSLISHDRGRDGYTF. The CDR3 bases are TGTGCCAGCAGTTTAATTTCCCATGACAGGGGGCGCGATGGCTACACCTTC.

This clone occurred a few times. V is TRBV7-9 and J is TRBJ2-6, with D maybe TRBD1 (6 bases). The CDR3 runs to 19 residues. Germline assignment: CDR1 SEHNR and CDR2 FQNEAQ (reference sequence). Trimming took off 5 bases at V and 3 bases at J, with 23 bases between the two ends. DNA for the CDR3: TGTGCCAGCAGCCTAACTCTCGTGGACAGTCAATATGGGGCCAACGTCCTGACTTTC. This sequence encodes CASSLTLVDSQYGANVLTF.

The V and J genes are TRBV6-1 and TRBJ1-1, with D tentatively TRBD1 (5 bases). The CDR3 runs 11 residues. In germline, CDR1 is MNHNS, CDR2 SASEGT. V lost 7 bases and J 11 bases, leaving 14 bases between the germline ends. The CDR3 here is CASNYGGGAFF. For the CDR3, the DNA is TGTGCCAGCAACTACGGGGGGGGTGCTTTCTTT.